This entry lists 12 T cell receptor beta chains sequenced from one sample in a study of human T cells and chemical hapten exposure. TCRdb itself ran the RACE reads through MiXCR, one entry per CDR3 protein. The sample records 75,000 to 90,000 distinct CDR3 sequences, 7.5% to 9.5% being singletons. Time point of the sample: patch test 1, 2 weeks after DPC sensitization. As for treatment: therapeutic diphenylcyclopropenone sensitization with weekly scalp DPC. The material was whole blood, obtained in connection with sensitization to the hapten diphenylcyclopropenone (DPC). These receptors came from a woman in her twenties or thirties with alopecia areata. Some clones in this sample may be carry-over from other donors' samples.

This clonotype was seen at least ten times. The gene calls are TRBV20-1 and TRBJ2-3; D is ambiguous. In germline, CDR1 is DFQATT, CDR2 SNEGSKA (reference sequence). This CDR3 comprises 13 residues. With 1 base removed from V and 2 bases from J, the gap between germline ends came to 7 bases. CDR3 sequence (DNA): TGCAGTGCTAGAGTCGGTAACACAGATACGCAGTATTTT. Amino acid sequence: CSARVGNTDTQYF.

This clonotype was observed many times. In DNA form, the CDR3 reads TGTGCCAGCAGGCCCACAGGGGCTCGCACAGATACGCAGTATTTT. Its protein is CASRPTGARTDTQYF. The chain uses TRBV6-1 and TRBJ2-3; 7 bases fit TRBD1. V dropped 6 bases and J dropped 1; count of bases not matched to a gene: 7. Germline V lookup: CDR1 MNHNS, CDR2 SASEGT. This CDR3 has 15 amino acids.

At least ten counts were recorded for this clonotype. The rearrangement joins TRBV6-6 to TRBJ2-2; 9 nucleotides agree with TRBD2. The length of the CDR3 is 17 residues. Germline lookup yields CDR1 MNHNY and CDR2 SVGAGI (reference sequence). V dropped 1 base and J dropped 2; count of bases not matched to a gene: 5. The CDR3 here is CASSYYPSGENTGELFF. CDR3 DNA: TGTGCCAGCAGTTACTATCCTAGCGGGGAAAACACCGGGGAGCTGTTTTTT.

CDR3 sequence: CSGDRVGTEAFF. The CDR3 DNA reads as TGCAGCGGGGACAGGGTTGGTACTGAAGCTTTCTTT. The J gene is TRBJ1-1, the V gene TRBV29-1, with 9 bases aligning to TRBD1. The V and J ends lost 7 bases and 5 bases, in that order; junction bases with no gene match: 5. Germline-derived CDR1 and CDR2 are SQVTM and ANQGSEA. The CDR3 runs 12 residues.

The genes are TRBV27 and TRBJ2-5; D is perhaps TRBD1 (6 bases). The V gene lost 4 bases and the J gene lost 2 bases, with 11 bases spanning the gap. Germline V lookup: CDR1 MNHEY, CDR2 SMNVEV (reference sequence). The CDR3 is 14 amino acids. CDR3 in amino acids: CASSSRGVQETQYF. The CDR3 coding sequence is TGTGCCAGCAGTTCCAGGGGAGTACAAGAGACCCAGTACTTC.

In its sample, this clonotype was seen many times. This chain uses TRBV20-1 with TRBJ1-2, with a weak D call TRBD1 (5 bases). This CDR3 spans 14 amino acids. CDR1 is DFQATT and CDR2 is SNEGSKA in the germline V gene (reference sequence). The germline V and J ends were trimmed by 3 bases and 5 bases, with 16 bases remaining between them. As DNA, the CDR3 is TGCAGTGCTAGTCCAACCGGGAGGACATATGGCTACACCTTC. Translating it yields CSASPTGRTYGYTF.

This clonotype was detected a few times. The chain combines TRBV2 with TRBJ1-6; D possibly corresponds to TRBD1 (6 bases). From germline, CDR1 is SNHLY and CDR2 FYNNEI. This CDR3 comprises 15 residues. Trimming took off 3 bases at V and 1 base at J, with 7 bases between the two ends. The CDR3 coding sequence is TGTGCCAGCAGTGACAGGGGTTCCTATAATTCACCCCTCCACTTT. Protein sequence: CASSDRGSYNSPLHF.

This clonotype was recorded at least ten times. V usage is TRBV12-3 or TRBV12-4 and J usage is TRBJ1-1, with D unresolved. The V end lost 6 bases, the J end lost 5 bases, and 7 bases lay between the germline ends. This CDR3 is 11 amino acids long. The CDR3 loop is CASRSGTEAFF. The CDR3 DNA reads TGTGCCAGCAGGTCGGGGACTGAAGCTTTCTTT.

The chain is built from TRBV5-4 and TRBJ2-7; 9 bases are a match to TRBD1. The trim removed 4 bases at V and 4 bases at J, leaving 6 bases unmatched. The V gene's germline CDR1 is SGHNT and CDR2 YYREEE (reference sequence). This CDR3 spans 14 amino acids. The DNA of the CDR3 is TGTGCCAGCAGCACCCCGGGACAGGGATACGAGCAGTACTTC. Amino acids: CASSTPGQGYEQYF.

This clonotype has at least ten counts. The chain uses TRBV5-4 and TRBJ1-2; TRBD1 is a possible D gene (6 bases). Trimming left V 5 bases short and J 7 bases short, with 21 bases between. CDR3 length: 15 residues. Germline V gives CDR1 SGHNT, CDR2 YYREEE (reference sequence). The CDR3 DNA is TGTGCCAGCAGACTTCTCAAAGAGGGGGTGTTTGGCTACACCTTC. Translated: CASRLLKEGVFGYTF. The full variable domain, completed using reference TRBV5-4 and TRBJ1-2, is ETGVTQSPTHLIKTRGQQVTLRCSSQSGHNTVSWYQQALGQGPQFIFQYYREEENGRGNFPPRFSGLQFPNYSSELNVNALELDDSALYLCASRLLKEGVFGYTFGSGTRLTVV.

The chain has TRBV7-9 and TRBJ2-3; 12 nucleotides line up with TRBD2. Per the germline V gene, CDR1 is SEHNR and CDR2 is FQNEAQ (reference sequence). The V and J ends lost 3 bases and 0 bases, in that order; junction bases with no gene match: 10. CDR3 size: 19 residues. In DNA, the CDR3 is TGTGCCAGCAGCTTTTGGGGACTAGCGGGTGTAACTAGCACAGATACGCAGTATTTT. Encoded protein: CASSFWGLAGVTSTDTQYF.

Many counts were recorded for this clonotype. The rearrangement joins TRBV10-3 to TRBJ2-3; D ambiguous. V shed 5 bases and J shed 3 bases, with 3 bases lying between them. CDR1 ENHRY and CDR2 SYGVKD come from the germline V gene. The CDR3 extends over 11 amino acids. CDR3 in amino acids: CAISNTDTQYF. In nucleotides, the CDR3 is TGTGCCATCAGTAATACAGATACGCAGTATTTT.